This T cell receptor (beta chain) was sequenced in a study of T-cell memory formation after mild COVID-19. Turning to the study itself: Among the donors, TCR clusters were largely specific to each donor.

This clonotype was detected only a few times. The CDR3 has 15 amino acids. CDR1 and CDR2 (germline): MGHDK, SYGVNS. Trimming shortened V by 1 base and J by 10 bases, and 14 bases separated the two germline ends. TCRdb fed the 5' RACE reads into MiXCR, producing one record per CDR3 protein. The profile covers about 350,000 distinct CDR3 sequences, with roughly an eighth appearing a single time and 22% taken by the ten largest. Sequencing was carried out using PBMCs or a T cell subset sorted from them (not recorded which). This clonotype was sampled from a man between 18 and 29 years old who had mild COVID-19 (a few samples of this study predate the infection). Cell type and time point are not known. The V gene is TRBV25-1, the J gene TRBJ1-6, with D possibly being TRBD1 (6 bases). CDR3 region: CASSEFARGYSPLHF. In DNA form, the CDR3 reads TGTGCCAGCAGTGAATTCGCCAGGGGTTACTCACCCCTCCACTTT.